This T cell receptor (beta chain) comes out of a study of T cell repertoires and Cas9 in healthy adults. The germline V and J ends were trimmed by 5 bases and 0 bases, with 11 bases remaining between them. CDR3 length: 15 residues. Germline CDR1 and CDR2: LNHDA and SQIVND (reference sequence). Profiled with immunoSEQ multiplex PCR; TCRdb holds only in-frame clones, not every one. The repertoire consists of about 22,000 clones, with 85% to 95% occurring once and the leading ten covering 0.84%. This TCR was recovered from a human donor in good health. The rearrangement joins TRBV19 to TRBJ1-5; D not resolved. Sequenced: CD4+ effector T cells (CD127+, CD25-, CD137-, CD154-) from PBMCs; culture status not recorded. CDR3 protein: CASSPGGYSNQPQHF. For the CDR3, the DNA is TGTGCCAGTAGTCCCGGAGGCTATAGCAATCAGCCCCAGCATTTT. The complete variable domain, with remaining parts taken from reference TRBV19 and TRBJ1-5, reads DGGITQSPKYLFRKEGQNVTLSCEQNLNHDAMYWYRQDPGQGLRLIYYSQIVNDFQKGDIAEGYSVSREKKESFPLTVTSAQKNPTAFYLCASSPGGYSNQPQHFGDGTRLSIL.